The 5 T cell receptor beta chains below all came from one sample that was sequenced in a study of blood T cell repertoires in COVID-19. Generated by immunoSEQ multiplex PCR, the TCRdb table keeps only in-frame clones and is missing some. The sample has about 190,000 clones, 75% to 90% seen once; the top ten hold 1.1%. Sequenced input: peripheral blood. The receptors derive from a man aged 25 to 45 with acute or convalescent COVID-19.

This chain links TRBV27 with TRBJ2-3; D is possibly TRBD2 (5 bases). The CDR3 spans 14 residues. Per germline, CDR1 MNHEY and CDR2 SMNVEV (reference sequence). V lost 2 bases and J lost 4, with 10 bases in between. Written as DNA, the CDR3 is TGTGCCAGCAGTTTAGCGGACGGGGCAGATACGCAGTATTTT. It encodes CASSLADGADTQYF.

This chain joins TRBV5-1 and TRBJ2-5, with 7 positions matching TRBD1. CDR3 length: 16 residues. The germline V gene has CDR1 SGHRS and CDR2 YFSETQ. J lost 3 bases, V lost 5 bases, and 13 bases had no gene match. CDR3 sequence: CASSRGTVPTEETQYF. The CDR3 DNA sequence: TGCGCCAGCAGTAGGGGGACAGTACCCACCGAAGAGACCCAGTACTTC. The full variable domain, rest sourced from reference TRBV5-1 and TRBJ2-5, is KAGVTQTPRYLIKTRGQQVTLSCSPISGHRSVSWYQQTPGQGLQFLFEYFSETQRNKGNFPGRFSGRQFSNSRSEMNVSTLELGDSALYLCASSRGTVPTEETQYFGPGTRLLVL.

The chain is built from TRBV5-1 and TRBJ1-4, with D uncertain. The V end was cut by 2 bases, the J end by 7 bases, with 12 bases between. The CDR3 contains 14 residues. Germline CDR1 SGHRS, CDR2 YFSETQ. In DNA form, the CDR3 reads TGCGCCAGCAGCTTCAGTTCCTTGATTGAAAAACTGTTTTTT. Its translation: CASSFSSLIEKLFF.

The chain links TRBV19 to TRBJ2-1; 8 bases match TRBD1. The V segment lost 5 bases and the J segment 7 bases; nucleotides outside the gene matches: 10. The CDR3 has 15 residues. CDR1 and CDR2 from the germline V gene are LNHDA and SQIVND (reference sequence). The CDR3 sequence: CASSSADRVKNEQFF. As DNA, the CDR3 is TGTGCCAGTAGTTCTGCGGACAGGGTTAAAAATGAGCAGTTCTTC. Supplemented by reference TRBV19 and TRBJ2-1, the full variable domain reads DGGITQSPKYLFRKEGQNVTLSCEQNLNHDAMYWYRQDPGQGLRLIYYSQIVNDFQKGDIAEGYSVSREKKESFPLTVTSAQKNPTAFYLCASSSADRVKNEQFFGPGTRLTVL.

This chain connects TRBV7-9 to TRBJ2-1; TRBD2 is a possible D gene (6 bases). Germline CDR1 and CDR2: SEHNR and FQNEAQ (reference sequence). The CDR3 consists of 14 residues. The ends were cut back, 5 bases at V and 7 bases at J, with 15 bases in the middle. CDR3 nucleotides: TGTGCCAGCAGCCCTCCCGGGGGAGCGAATGAGCAGTTCTTC. It codes for CASSPPGGANEQFF.